This is a list of T cell receptor beta chains from one sample in a study of patients and donors after allogeneic stem cell transplantation. TCRdb called the RT-PCR reads again in MiXCR, with one record for every CDR3 protein. The sample has around 170,000 distinct CDR3 sequences; about a quarter are singletons. Sequenced sample: blood, either unsorted or a sorted T cell fraction (not recorded which). All receptors derive from a human donor who was either an allogeneic HSCT recipient or a stem cell or donor lymphocyte infusion donor (not recorded which). It is not recorded whose cells these are; they may come from a transplant donor. The CDR3 runs from the conserved cysteine through the conserved F or W. Fields, in order: CDR3 protein, V gene, D gene, clone size, J gene. A D gene is named only where the DNA matches it firmly. Not all rows give a size; the values are once, few, many and, for expanded clones, a class.

CDR3aa: CASSLEARQTQYF
v_gene: TRBV12-3/TRBV12-4
d_gene: .
abundance: .
j_gene: TRBJ2-5

CDR3aa: CASSLSGTGLTEAFF
v_gene: TRBV5-1
d_gene: TRBD1
abundance: many
j_gene: TRBJ1-1

CDR3aa: CSATLAGVLEQYF
v_gene: TRBV20-1
d_gene: .
abundance: .
j_gene: TRBJ2-7

CDR3aa: CASSLGEMDTQYF
v_gene: TRBV12-3/TRBV12-4
d_gene: .
abundance: .
j_gene: TRBJ2-3

CDR3aa: CASSVTGEGTEAFF
v_gene: TRBV6-1
d_gene: TRBD1
abundance: .
j_gene: TRBJ1-1

CDR3aa: CASSARQETQYF
v_gene: TRBV5-6
d_gene: .
abundance: .
j_gene: TRBJ2-5

CDR3aa: CASSLEARLEQYF
v_gene: TRBV5-1
d_gene: .
abundance: few
j_gene: TRBJ2-7

CDR3aa: CSARDFDGTSGTTDTQYF
v_gene: TRBV20-1
d_gene: TRBD2
abundance: .
j_gene: TRBJ2-3

CDR3aa: CASSQGLEQFF
v_gene: TRBV12-3/TRBV12-4
d_gene: .
abundance: .
j_gene: TRBJ2-1

CDR3aa: CASSFAQGSNQPQHF
v_gene: TRBV11-2
d_gene: .
abundance: .
j_gene: TRBJ1-5

CDR3aa: CASSLEREGDNEQFF
v_gene: TRBV7-8
d_gene: TRBD2
abundance: few
j_gene: TRBJ2-1

CDR3aa: CSALRDFSPYNEQFF
v_gene: TRBV20-1
d_gene: .
abundance: few
j_gene: TRBJ2-1

CDR3aa: CASSSKTGWGNQPQHF
v_gene: TRBV27
d_gene: TRBD1
abundance: many
j_gene: TRBJ1-5

CDR3aa: CSVADNSNQPQHF
v_gene: TRBV29-1
d_gene: .
abundance: few
j_gene: TRBJ1-5

CDR3aa: CATSRPGPQHF
v_gene: TRBV15
d_gene: .
abundance: .
j_gene: TRBJ1-5

CDR3aa: CSARTDETFF
v_gene: TRBV20-1
d_gene: .
abundance: few
j_gene: TRBJ1-1

CDR3aa: CASSLAQLNGYTF
v_gene: TRBV7-9
d_gene: .
abundance: .
j_gene: TRBJ1-2

CDR3aa: CASSQDIGPGLAVYEQYF
v_gene: TRBV3-1
d_gene: TRBD2
abundance: .
j_gene: TRBJ2-7

CDR3aa: CASSPRGGGSEQYF
v_gene: TRBV5-1
d_gene: TRBD2
abundance: .
j_gene: TRBJ2-7

CDR3aa: CASSYSSGTGDYEQYF
v_gene: TRBV6-2/TRBV6-3
d_gene: TRBD1
abundance: few
j_gene: TRBJ2-7

CDR3aa: CASRPGQLYGYTF
v_gene: TRBV12-3/TRBV12-4
d_gene: .
abundance: many
j_gene: TRBJ1-2

CDR3aa: CAISPDSSNQPQHF
v_gene: TRBV10-3
d_gene: .
abundance: few
j_gene: TRBJ1-5

CDR3aa: CAIGTGGTYEQYF
v_gene: TRBV10-3
d_gene: TRBD1
abundance: few
j_gene: TRBJ2-7

CDR3aa: CASHDNTEAFF
v_gene: TRBV5-1
d_gene: .
abundance: many
j_gene: TRBJ1-1

CDR3aa: CASSLRVAWAGELFF
v_gene: TRBV12-3/TRBV12-4
d_gene: .
abundance: few
j_gene: TRBJ2-2

CDR3aa: CASSVGGGQETQYF
v_gene: TRBV9
d_gene: TRBD2
abundance: .
j_gene: TRBJ2-5

CDR3aa: CASSRRTGPDILNYTF
v_gene: TRBV5-1
d_gene: TRBD1
abundance: .
j_gene: TRBJ1-2

CDR3aa: CSAIPGHIYGYTF
v_gene: TRBV20-1
d_gene: .
abundance: few
j_gene: TRBJ1-2

CDR3aa: CASSGGTDNEKLFF
v_gene: TRBV12-3/TRBV12-4
d_gene: TRBD1
abundance: few
j_gene: TRBJ1-4

CDR3aa: CASSSIKMNTEAFF
v_gene: TRBV11-2
d_gene: .
abundance: few
j_gene: TRBJ1-1

CDR3aa: CASRGQKNHNQPQHF
v_gene: TRBV6-6
d_gene: TRBD1
abundance: .
j_gene: TRBJ1-5

CDR3aa: CASSLSFTGELFF
v_gene: TRBV5-4
d_gene: .
abundance: .
j_gene: TRBJ2-2

CDR3aa: CAISGSGISTDTQYF
v_gene: TRBV10-3
d_gene: .
abundance: .
j_gene: TRBJ2-3

CDR3aa: CASSWDRIYNSPLHF
v_gene: TRBV12-3/TRBV12-4
d_gene: TRBD1
abundance: .
j_gene: TRBJ1-6

CDR3aa: CSVEDRLAGGPISDTQYF
v_gene: TRBV29-1
d_gene: TRBD2
abundance: .
j_gene: TRBJ2-3

CDR3aa: CASSADRAPEAFF
v_gene: TRBV2
d_gene: TRBD1
abundance: .
j_gene: TRBJ1-1

CDR3aa: CASSDFQETQYF
v_gene: TRBV6-6
d_gene: .
abundance: .
j_gene: TRBJ2-5

CDR3aa: CASSRSGSLVFIEQFF
v_gene: TRBV4-3
d_gene: TRBD2
abundance: .
j_gene: TRBJ2-1

CDR3aa: CARPGQSHAGELFF
v_gene: TRBV5-1
d_gene: TRBD1
abundance: .
j_gene: TRBJ2-2

CDR3aa: CATSDPGPWKNAYEQYF
v_gene: TRBV24-1
d_gene: .
abundance: .
j_gene: TRBJ2-7

CDR3aa: CSASSHSTYNEQFF
v_gene: TRBV20-1
d_gene: .
abundance: .
j_gene: TRBJ2-1

CDR3aa: CSVGDTGGPPTGELFF
v_gene: TRBV29-1
d_gene: TRBD1
abundance: few
j_gene: TRBJ2-2

CDR3aa: CASSQDRPEILYTGELFF
v_gene: TRBV12-3/TRBV12-4
d_gene: .
abundance: few
j_gene: TRBJ2-2

CDR3aa: CASSPREYTGELFF
v_gene: TRBV7-6
d_gene: .
abundance: .
j_gene: TRBJ2-2

CDR3aa: CASSPTGYGAFF
v_gene: TRBV5-6
d_gene: .
abundance: few
j_gene: TRBJ1-1

CDR3aa: CASSLTTGGMDTQYF
v_gene: TRBV5-1
d_gene: TRBD1
abundance: .
j_gene: TRBJ2-3

CDR3aa: CASSPFGSNSEAFF
v_gene: TRBV18
d_gene: .
abundance: many
j_gene: TRBJ1-1

CDR3aa: CASSLGGPGTEAFF
v_gene: TRBV5-1
d_gene: .
abundance: few
j_gene: TRBJ1-1

CDR3aa: CASKGISNEQFF
v_gene: TRBV12-3/TRBV12-4
d_gene: .
abundance: .
j_gene: TRBJ2-1